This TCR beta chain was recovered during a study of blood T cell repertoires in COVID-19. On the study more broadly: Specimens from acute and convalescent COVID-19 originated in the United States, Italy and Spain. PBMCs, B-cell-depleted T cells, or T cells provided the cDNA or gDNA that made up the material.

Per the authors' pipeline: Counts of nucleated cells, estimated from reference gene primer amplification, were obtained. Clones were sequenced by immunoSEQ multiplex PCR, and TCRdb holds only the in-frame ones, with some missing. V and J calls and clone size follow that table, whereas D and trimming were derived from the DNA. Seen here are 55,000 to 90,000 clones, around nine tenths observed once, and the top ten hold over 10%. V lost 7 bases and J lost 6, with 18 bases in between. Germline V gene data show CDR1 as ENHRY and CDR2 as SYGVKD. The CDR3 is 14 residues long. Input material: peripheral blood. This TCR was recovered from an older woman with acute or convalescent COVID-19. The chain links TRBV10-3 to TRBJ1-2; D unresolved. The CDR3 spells CAINDRRGWDGYTF. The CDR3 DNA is TGTGCCATCAATGACCGTCGGGGTTGGGATGGCTACACCTTC.